The 22 T cell receptor beta chains below were found in one sample sequenced in a study of T and B cells in COVID-19 patients. Multiplex PCR with BIOMED2 TRB-A/B primer pools amplified TRB rearrangements. MiXCR, applied by TCRdb to the multiplex PCR reads, yields one record per CDR3 protein. Among about 3,800 distinct CDR3 sequences, approximately 20% were seen once, and the ten largest hold about 32%. From blood, about 250-500 ng of genomic DNA served as TRB template. Input material: blood. These receptors were collected from a human donor with active COVID-19.

This clonotype is termed large. The rearrangement joins TRBV29-1 to TRBJ2-3; D possibly corresponds to TRBD1 (6 bases). The CDR3 length is 14 residues. Germline V gives CDR1 SQVTM, CDR2 ANQGSEA. The V end was cut by 7 bases, the J end by 3 bases, with 17 bases between. CDR3 loop: CSGEDSKGTDTQYF. The CDR3 nucleotides read TGCAGCGGAGAGGACAGTAAAGGGACAGATACGCAGTATTTT.

By share, this clonotype ranks as medium-sized (0.01 to 0.1%). The V gene is TRBV5-5, the J gene TRBJ2-1; 14 bases are a match to TRBD2. There are 17 residues in the CDR3. Trimming cost V 4 bases and J 8 bases; bases outside gene matches: 11. Germline values: CDR1 SGHKS, CDR2 YYEKEE (reference sequence). This CDR3 reads CASSPIGLAGGTDEQFF. Written as DNA, the CDR3 is TGTGCCAGCAGCCCGATCGGACTAGCGGGGGGAACTGATGAGCAGTTCTTC.

J is TRBJ2-3 and V is TRBV11-3; D might be TRBD1 or TRBD2, each matching 5 bases. Per germline, CDR1 SGHNT and CDR2 YENEEA. This CDR3 has 14 residues. The V and J ends lost 6 bases and 0 bases respectively, with 10 bases between them. CDR3 bases: TGTGCCAGCAGGAGGGGCCTCAGCACAGATACGCAGTATTTT. It codes for CASRRGLSTDTQYF. Looking up the rest from reference TRBV11-3 and TRBJ2-3 gives the full variable domain: EAGVVQSPRYKIIEKKQPVAFWCNPISGHNTLYWYLQNLGQGPELLIRYENEEAVDDSQLPKDRFSAERLKGVDSTLKIQPAELGDSAVYLCASRRGLSTDTQYFGPGTRLTVL.

By sample fraction, this clonotype is medium-sized. The V call is TRBV7-2, the J call TRBJ1-4; possible D gene TRBD1, 5 bases. CDR3 length equals 15 residues. V was clipped by 0 bases and J by 6 bases, with 11 bases between them. In germline, CDR1 is SGHTA, CDR2 FQGNSA. The CDR3 DNA reads TGTGCCAGCAGCTTAGCGGGGACCGCCGATGAAAAACTGTTTTTT. It encodes CASSLAGTADEKLFF.

Note on this clonotype: It may be a read error: a sequence one base away is much more abundant. The chain recombines TRBV5-4 with TRBJ1-2, with 8 positions matching TRBD1. CDR1 and CDR2 from the germline V gene are SGHNT and YYREEE (reference sequence). V lost 7 bases to trimming and J lost 3 bases; unmatched junction nucleotides: 11. CDR3 length equals 15 residues. The CDR3 region is CASCSDRGQYYGYTF. The CDR3 DNA reads as TGTGCCAGCTGCTCAGACAGGGGTCAATACTATGGCTACACCTTC.

This chain joins TRBV6-4 and TRBJ2-3, with 8 nucleotides matching TRBD2. Looked up from germline, CDR1 is MRHNA and CDR2 is SNTAGT. This CDR3 is built from 13 residues. The V gene end was trimmed by 6 bases and the J gene end by 2 bases; junction bases not matched to a gene: 1. CDR3: CASSGGATDTQYF. CDR3 bases: TGTGCCAGCAGCGGGGGGGCCACAGATACGCAGTATTTT.

V usage is TRBV19 and J usage is TRBJ2-1, with 9 bases matching TRBD2. V trimming: 6 bases; J trimming: 5 bases; junction bases outside the gene matches: 8. CDR1 LNHDA and CDR2 SQIVND come from the germline V gene (reference sequence). The CDR3 covers 15 residues. CDR3 DNA: TGTGCCAGTAGCTCGGGACTAGCCACGAACAATGAGCAGTTCTTC. This codes for CASSSGLATNNEQFF.

This clonotype is categorized as medium-sized. The V and J genes are TRBV7-6 and TRBJ2-3; D gene ambiguous. Trimming shortened V by 1 base and J by 2 bases, and 13 bases separated the two germline ends. The CDR3 is 16 residues long. Germline V gene lookup returns CDR1 SGHVS and CDR2 FNYEAQ. CDR3: CASSLVAGLHTDTQYF. As DNA, the CDR3 is TGTGCCAGCAGCTTAGTGGCAGGCTTACACACAGATACGCAGTATTTT. The whole variable domain, remainder taken from reference TRBV7-6 and TRBJ2-3, is GAGVSQSPRYKVTKRGQDVALRCDPISGHVSLYWYRQALGQGPEFLTYFNYEAQQDKSGLPNDRFSAERPEGSISTLTIQRTEQRDSAMYRCASSLVAGLHTDTQYFGPGTRLTVL.

The V call is TRBV24-1, the J call TRBJ2-3; 10 positions agree with TRBD2. Germline-derived CDR1 and CDR2 are KGHDR and SFDVKD. With 4 bases clipped from V and 2 bases from J, the junction kept 8 bases outside the gene matches. The length of the CDR3 is 17 residues. The chain's CDR3 is CATSDRLSGGNTDTQYF. Written as DNA, the CDR3 is TGTGCCACCAGTGACCGACTTAGCGGGGGGAACACAGATACGCAGTATTTT.

Of note for this clonotype: The DNA is omitted, as the CDR3 cannot be located on it reliably, and the CDR3 follows TCRdb's listing. The chain links TRBV13 to TRBJ2-5; TRBD1, as called in the table, went unchecked against the DNA. Germline V lookup: CDR1 PRHDT, CDR2 FYEKMQ (reference sequence). The length of the CDR3 is 23 amino acids, counting both ends. The chain's CDR3 is CASSPDSFLSLCQYLDREETQYF.

This clonotype occurred a few times. The rearrangement links TRBV2 to TRBJ2-5, with TRBD2 matching 7 bases. V shed 7 bases and J 9 bases; nucleotides not matched to a gene: 11. Germline-derived CDR1 and CDR2 are SNHLY and FYNNEI. This CDR3 comprises 13 residues. The CDR3, as DNA: TGTGCCAGCACCGCGGGGACTACCTGGCCCCAGTACTTC. Translating it yields CASTAGTTWPQYF.

The chain is built from TRBV7-2 and TRBJ1-5; 8 bases are a match to TRBD1. This CDR3 has 15 residues. Germline loops: CDR1 SGHTA, CDR2 FQGNSA. The J segment lost 11 bases and the V segment lost 3 bases, leaving 12 bases of the junction unmatched. CDR3 DNA: TGTGCCAGCAGCTTGGCCGGGACAGGTGATGGGACCCAGCATTTT. It specifies CASSLAGTGDGTQHF. Full variable domain (outside the CDR3, taken from reference TRBV7-2 and TRBJ1-5): GAGVSQSPSNKVTEKGKDVELRCDPISGHTALYWYRQSLGQGLEFLIYFQGNSAPDKSGLPSDRFSAERTGGSVSTLTIQRTQQEDSAVYLCASSLAGTGDGTQHFGDGTRLSIL.

This sequence joins TRBV6-5 and TRBJ2-2, with 10 nucleotides matching TRBD2. The V segment lost 0 bases and the J segment 7 bases; nucleotides outside the gene matches: 2. The CDR3 is 15 residues long. Germline assignment: CDR1 MNHEY and CDR2 SVGAGI. The CDR3 loop reads CASSYSSGGVGELFF. The CDR3 DNA follows: TGTGCCAGCAGTTACTCAAGCGGGGGGGTCGGGGAGCTGTTTTTT.

This clonotype was seen only a few times. The chain employs TRBV7-9 and TRBJ1-2; no clear D. The ends were cut back, 1 base at V and 0 bases at J, with 6 bases in the middle. This CDR3 is 14 amino acids long. The germline CDR1 and CDR2 sequences are SEHNR and FQNEAQ (reference sequence). For the CDR3, the DNA is TGTGCCAGCAGCTTAGACAGAGCTAACTATGGCTACACCTTC. Its protein is CASSLDRANYGYTF.

The chain is built from TRBV7-2 and TRBJ2-6; D is perhaps TRBD1 (5 bases). This CDR3 has 16 amino acids. Trimming shortened V by 2 bases and J by 4 bases, and 12 bases separated the two germline ends. Germline assignment: CDR1 SGHTA and CDR2 FQGNSA. CDR3 nucleotide sequence: TGTGCCAGCAGCTTAAGCCAGGGATCCGGGGCCAACGTCCTGACTTTC. It encodes CASSLSQGSGANVLTF.

This clonotype was counted only a few times. CDR3 amino acids: CASSGLAGVETQYF. The CDR3 DNA follows: TGCGCCAGCAGCGGACTAGCGGGCGTGGAGACCCAGTACTTC. The genes are TRBV5-1 and TRBJ2-5; 11 bases are a match to TRBD2. Germline V lookup: CDR1 SGHRS, CDR2 YFSETQ. The CDR3 sequence is 14 residues long. The V segment lost 4 bases and the J segment 5 bases; nucleotides outside the gene matches: 4. The full variable domain, its missing parts supplied by reference TRBV5-1 and TRBJ2-5, is KAGVTQTPRYLIKTRGQQVTLSCSPISGHRSVSWYQQTPGQGLQFLFEYFSETQRNKGNFPGRFSGRQFSNSRSEMNVSTLELGDSALYLCASSGLAGVETQYFGPGTRLLVL.

Only a few counts were recorded for this clonotype. The rearrangement joins TRBV4-3 to TRBJ1-1; TRBD1 aligns across 7 bases. The V gene's germline CDR1 is LGHNA and CDR2 YSLEER. This CDR3 region has 15 residues. Germline trimming cut 1 base from V and 4 bases from J; bases unmatched to any gene: 6. In nucleotides, the CDR3 is TGCGCCAGCAGCCAAGTTACAGGGGTCGTCACTGAAGCTTTCTTT. It translates to CASSQVTGVVTEAFF.

The CDR3 sequence is CASSLGRHEQYF. CDR3 bases: TGTGCCAGCAGCTTGGGGCGGCACGAGCAGTACTTC. The chain combines TRBV5-4 with TRBJ2-7; no firm D call. The V gene lost 0 bases and the J gene lost 5 bases, with 6 bases spanning the gap. The CDR3 spans 12 residues. The germline V gene has CDR1 SGHNT and CDR2 YYREEE (reference sequence). Full variable domain (missing parts from reference TRBV5-4 and TRBJ2-7): ETGVTQSPTHLIKTRGQQVTLRCSSQSGHNTVSWYQQALGQGPQFIFQYYREEENGRGNFPPRFSGLQFPNYSSELNVNALELDDSALYLCASSLGRHEQYFGPGTRLTVT.

The chain employs TRBV11-3 and TRBJ2-7; D remains unclear. There are 14 residues in the CDR3. V gave up 5 bases and J gave up 1 base, with 12 bases separating them. From germline, CDR1 is SGHNT and CDR2 YENEEA. The CDR3, as DNA: TGTGCCAGCAGCCCGTCACTGTTATCCTACGAGCAGTACTTC. It translates to CASSPSLLSYEQYF.

The chain recombines TRBV7-9 with TRBJ2-3; tentatively, D is TRBD1 or TRBD2 (6 bases each). Trimming removed 8 bases at V and 2 bases at J, with 11 bases between. Looked up from germline, CDR1 is SEHNR and CDR2 is FQNEAQ (reference sequence). The CDR3 consists of 13 residues. The DNA of the CDR3 is TGTGCCAGCGGGGGGCAGAACACAGATACGCAGTATTTT. This gives the protein CASGGQNTDTQYF.

This clonotype was counted a few times. V gene TRBV30 combines with J gene TRBJ2-5; tentatively, D is TRBD1 or TRBD2 (5 bases each). CDR3 length: 12 residues. The germline gives CDR1 GTSNPN, CDR2 SVGIG (reference sequence). V was trimmed by 5 bases and J by 5 bases, leaving 12 bases between them. The CDR3 spells CAWGRGGETQYF. CDR3 sequence (DNA): TGTGCCTGGGGCCGGGGCGGGGAGACCCAGTACTTC.

This clonotype is medium-sized in the sample. This chain links TRBV6-4 with TRBJ2-1; 12 bases line up with TRBD1. The CDR3 length is 15 residues. V shed 6 bases and J 8 bases; nucleotides not matched to a gene: 8. The V gene's germline CDR1 is MRHNA and CDR2 SNTAGT. CDR3: CASSQTGTGGDEQFF. In DNA, the CDR3 is TGTGCCAGCAGCCAAACCGGGACAGGGGGCGATGAGCAGTTCTTC.